Listed below are T cell receptor beta chains from one sample, sequenced in a study of cytomegalovirus exposure and HLA in healthy donors. Profiled with immunoSEQ multiplex PCR; TCRdb holds only in-frame clones, not every one. Of around 150,000 clones in the sample, approximately 61% were seen once. Sequencing was performed on PBMCs. Receptors were obtained from a human donor in good health. CDR3s leave out the opening cysteine and the closing phenylalanine or tryptophan. The order of the fields is J gene, V gene, D gene, CDR3 protein. D genes are given only for firm matches.

TRBJ2-3 | TRBV10-3 | NA | ATSGSTDTQY
TRBJ2-7 | TRBV11-1 | NA | ASSLTYEQY
TRBJ1-3 | TRBV28 | NA | ASSSPPSRAGNTIY
TRBJ2-1 | TRBV19 | TRBD2 | ASQPLPSGLYNEQF
TRBJ2-7 | TRBV7-8 | TRBD1 | ASSPRDRDLGVYEQY
TRBJ2-7 | TRBV19 | TRBD1 | ASSMRGLPYEQY
TRBJ2-3 | TRBV19 | TRBD2 | ASSYPGERESTDTQY
TRBJ1-2 | TRBV25-1 | NA | ASSENSYGYT
TRBJ2-7 | TRBV6-1 | TRBD1 | ASSRTGDYEQY
TRBJ1-4 | TRBV9 | TRBD1 | ASSPTGGRLEKLF
TRBJ1-2 | TRBV5-1 | NA | ASSLALGREDYGYT
TRBJ1-1 | TRBV5-1 | TRBD1 | ASSAGQMNTEAF
TRBJ1-1 | TRBV5-1 | TRBD1 | ASSFAGGLNTEAF
TRBJ1-2 | TRBV6-6 | TRBD1 | ASSYEGGGQGYGYT
NA | TRBV5-1 | TRBD2 | ASSLGMGATSGSYEQY
TRBJ1-5 | TRBV9 | NA | ASSVGGDGGIQQPQH
TRBJ2-4 | TRBV27 | NA | ASSLSGPLGWDIQY
TRBJ2-1 | TRBV20-1 | NA | SLGWTNEQF
TRBJ2-7 | TRBV5-6 | NA | ASSKDWSSYEQY
TRBJ2-7 | TRBV7-9 | NA | ASSLVAYEQY